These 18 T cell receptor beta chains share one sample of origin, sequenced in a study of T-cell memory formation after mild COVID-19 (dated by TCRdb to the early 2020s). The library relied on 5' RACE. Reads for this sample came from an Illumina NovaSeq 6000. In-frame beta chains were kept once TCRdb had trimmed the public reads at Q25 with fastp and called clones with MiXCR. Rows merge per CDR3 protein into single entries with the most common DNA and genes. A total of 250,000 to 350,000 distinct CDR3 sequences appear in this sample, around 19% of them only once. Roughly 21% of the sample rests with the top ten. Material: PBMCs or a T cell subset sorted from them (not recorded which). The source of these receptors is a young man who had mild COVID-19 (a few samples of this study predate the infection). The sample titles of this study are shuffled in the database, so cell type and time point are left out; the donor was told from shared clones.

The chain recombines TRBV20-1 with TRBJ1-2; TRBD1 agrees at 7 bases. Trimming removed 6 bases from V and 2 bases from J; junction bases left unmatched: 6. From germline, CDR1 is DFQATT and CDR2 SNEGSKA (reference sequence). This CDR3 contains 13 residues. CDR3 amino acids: CSASGGANYGYTF. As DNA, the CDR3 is TGCAGTGCCTCAGGGGGGGCAAACTATGGCTACACCTTC.

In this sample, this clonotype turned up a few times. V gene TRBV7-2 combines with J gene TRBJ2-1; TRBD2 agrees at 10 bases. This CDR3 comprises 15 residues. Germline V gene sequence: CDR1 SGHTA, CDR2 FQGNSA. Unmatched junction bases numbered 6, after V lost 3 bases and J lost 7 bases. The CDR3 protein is CASSFSSGGSNEQFF. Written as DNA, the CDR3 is TGTGCCAGCAGCTTTTCTAGCGGGGGATCGAATGAGCAGTTCTTC.

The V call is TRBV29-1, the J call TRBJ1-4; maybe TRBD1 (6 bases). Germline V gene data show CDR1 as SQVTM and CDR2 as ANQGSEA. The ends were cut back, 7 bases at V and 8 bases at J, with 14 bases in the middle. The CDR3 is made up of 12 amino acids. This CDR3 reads CSGTGIGEKLFF. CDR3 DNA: TGCAGCGGCACAGGGATCGGGGAAAAACTGTTTTTT.

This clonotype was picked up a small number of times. CDR3 nucleotide sequence: TGTGCCAGCAGCTTCGGGAGACTACAAGAGACCCAGTACTTC. Translation gives CASSFGRLQETQYF. V usage is TRBV12-3 or TRBV12-4 and J usage is TRBJ2-5; maybe TRBD2 (6 bases). This CDR3 spans 14 amino acids. Deletions cut 6 bases from V and 2 bases from J, with 13 bases between.

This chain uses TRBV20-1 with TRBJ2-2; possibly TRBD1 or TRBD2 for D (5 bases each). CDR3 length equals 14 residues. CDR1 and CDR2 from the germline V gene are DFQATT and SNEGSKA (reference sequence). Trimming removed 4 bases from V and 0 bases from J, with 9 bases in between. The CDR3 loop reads CSATGTPNTGELFF. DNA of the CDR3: TGCAGTGCTACCGGGACCCCGAACACCGGGGAGCTGTTTTTT.

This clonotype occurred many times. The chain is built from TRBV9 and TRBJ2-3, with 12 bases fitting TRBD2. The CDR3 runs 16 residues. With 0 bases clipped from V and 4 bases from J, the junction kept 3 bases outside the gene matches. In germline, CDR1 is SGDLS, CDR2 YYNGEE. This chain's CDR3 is CASSVDPSGGADTQYF. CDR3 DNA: TGTGCCAGCAGCGTAGACCCTAGCGGGGGGGCAGATACGCAGTATTTT.

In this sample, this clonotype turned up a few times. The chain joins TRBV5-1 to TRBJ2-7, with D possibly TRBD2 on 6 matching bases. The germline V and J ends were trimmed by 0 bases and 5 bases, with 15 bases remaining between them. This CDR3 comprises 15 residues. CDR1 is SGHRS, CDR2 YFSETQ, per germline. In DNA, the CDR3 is TGCGCCAGCAGCTTGGACGGGGGAGGTCGGAACGAGCAGTACTTC. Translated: CASSLDGGGRNEQYF. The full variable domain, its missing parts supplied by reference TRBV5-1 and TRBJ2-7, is KAGVTQTPRYLIKTRGQQVTLSCSPISGHRSVSWYQQTPGQGLQFLFEYFSETQRNKGNFPGRFSGRQFSNSRSEMNVSTLELGDSALYLCASSLDGGGRNEQYFGPGTRLTVT.

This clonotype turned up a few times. The CDR3 is CASSLVQGPEQYV. Written as DNA, the CDR3 is TGTGCCAGCAGTTTGGTCCAAGGCCCCGAGCAGTACGTC. The chain has TRBV28 and TRBJ2-7; D not resolved. The CDR3 has 13 amino acids. The germline V gene encodes CDR1 MDHEN and CDR2 SYDVKM. The V end lost 3 bases, the J end lost 6 bases, and 12 bases lay between the germline ends.

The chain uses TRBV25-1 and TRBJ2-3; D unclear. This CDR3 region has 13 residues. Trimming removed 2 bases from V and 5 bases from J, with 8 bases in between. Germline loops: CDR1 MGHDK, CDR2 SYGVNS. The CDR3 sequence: CASSESWVDTQYF. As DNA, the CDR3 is TGTGCCAGCAGTGAAAGTTGGGTAGATACGCAGTATTTT.

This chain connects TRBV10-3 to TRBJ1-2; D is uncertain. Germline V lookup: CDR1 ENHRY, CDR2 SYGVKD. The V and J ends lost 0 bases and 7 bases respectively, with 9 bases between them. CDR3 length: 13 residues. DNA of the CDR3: TGTGCCATCAGTGAGTCGTTAGTAACTGGCTACACCTTC. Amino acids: CAISESLVTGYTF.

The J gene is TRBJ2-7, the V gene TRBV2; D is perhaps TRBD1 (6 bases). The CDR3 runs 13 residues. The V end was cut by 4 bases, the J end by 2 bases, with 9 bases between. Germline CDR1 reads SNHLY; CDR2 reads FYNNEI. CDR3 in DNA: TGTGCCAGCAGTGTCGACAGGACCTACGAGCAGTACGTC. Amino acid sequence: CASSVDRTYEQYV.

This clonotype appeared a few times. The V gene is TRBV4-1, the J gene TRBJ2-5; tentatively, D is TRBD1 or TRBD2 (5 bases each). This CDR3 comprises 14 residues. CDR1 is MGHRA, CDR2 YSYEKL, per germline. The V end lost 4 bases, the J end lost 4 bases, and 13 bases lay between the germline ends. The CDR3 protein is CASSPGRGIETQYF. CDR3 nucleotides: TGCGCCAGCAGCCCGGGGCGTGGGATAGAGACCCAGTACTTC.

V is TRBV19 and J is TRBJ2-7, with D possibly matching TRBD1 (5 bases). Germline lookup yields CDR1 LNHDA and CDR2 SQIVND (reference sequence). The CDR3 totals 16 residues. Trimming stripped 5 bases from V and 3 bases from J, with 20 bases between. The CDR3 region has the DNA TGTGCCAGTAGTCCGGGTCAGGGTGTCGTGTACTACGAGCAGTACTTC. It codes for CASSPGQGVVYYEQYF.

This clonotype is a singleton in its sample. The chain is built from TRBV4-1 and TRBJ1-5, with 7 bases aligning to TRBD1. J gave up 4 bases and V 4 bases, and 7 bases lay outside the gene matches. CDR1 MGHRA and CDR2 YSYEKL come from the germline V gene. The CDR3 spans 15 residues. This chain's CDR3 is CASSRQGDPNQPQHF. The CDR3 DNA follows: TGCGCCAGCAGCCGGCAGGGGGACCCAAATCAGCCCCAGCATTTT.

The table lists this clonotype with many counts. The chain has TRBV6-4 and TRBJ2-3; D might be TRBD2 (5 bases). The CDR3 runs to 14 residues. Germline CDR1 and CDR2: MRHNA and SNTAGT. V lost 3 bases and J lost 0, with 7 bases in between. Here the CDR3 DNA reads TGTGCCAGCAGTGAAAGAGGGAGCACAGATACGCAGTATTTT. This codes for CASSERGSTDTQYF.

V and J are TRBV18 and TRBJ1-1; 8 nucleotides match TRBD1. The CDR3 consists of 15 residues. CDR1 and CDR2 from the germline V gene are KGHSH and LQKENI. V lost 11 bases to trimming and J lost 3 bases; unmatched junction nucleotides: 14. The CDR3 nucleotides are TGTGCCTCAAGGACAGGGCTCGGCTCGGACACTGAAGCTTTCTTT. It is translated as CASRTGLGSDTEAFF.

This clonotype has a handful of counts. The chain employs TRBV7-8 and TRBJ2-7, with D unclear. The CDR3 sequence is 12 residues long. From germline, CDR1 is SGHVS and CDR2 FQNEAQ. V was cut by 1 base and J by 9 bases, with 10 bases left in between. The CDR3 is CASSLGGAMQYF. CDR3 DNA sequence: TGTGCCAGCAGCTTAGGCGGCGCAATGCAGTACTTC.

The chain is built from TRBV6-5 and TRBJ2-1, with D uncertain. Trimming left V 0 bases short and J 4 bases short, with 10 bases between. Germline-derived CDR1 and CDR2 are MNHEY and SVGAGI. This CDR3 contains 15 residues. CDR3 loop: CASSYSRIGYNEQFF. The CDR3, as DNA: TGTGCCAGCAGTTACTCGCGGATAGGGTACAATGAGCAGTTCTTC.